Listed below are T cell receptor beta chains from one sample, sequenced in a study of Ad26.COV2.S vaccination and SARS-CoV-2 variants. Only in-frame clones appear in the TCRdb table, and some are missing; sequencing was by immunoSEQ multiplex PCR. The sample yields about 680,000 clones, approximately 88% seen once. The input for sequencing was peripheral blood, taken in a trial of Ad26.COV2.S vaccine versus placebo. The source of these receptors is a person aged 18-65 years who received the Ad26.COV2.S COVID-19 vaccine or a placebo. Both conserved end residues are part of each CDR3. A D gene is named only where the DNA matches it firmly. The size entry is marked missing in some rows and otherwise reads once, few, many or a size class.

J | D | V | size | DNA | CDR3
TRBJ2-2 | NA | TRBV5-1 | once | TGCGCCAGCATCGGACAGACAGCCACCGGGGAGCTGTTTTTT | CASIGQTATGELFF
TRBJ2-2 | NA | TRBV9 | NA | TGTGCCAGCAGCCCCCAACCGACAGTCACCGGGGAGCTGTTTTTT | CASSPQPTVTGELFF
TRBJ1-2 | TRBD1 | TRBV5-1 | NA | TGCGCCAGCAGCTCAGACAGGGGCGGAACGTCGGAGGTCTATGGCTACACCTTC | CASSSDRGGTSEVYGYTF
TRBJ1-1 | NA | TRBV12-3/TRBV12-4 | NA | TGTGCCAGCAGTTCCCCCGGTCGGAGTGAAGCTTTCTTT | CASSSPGRSEAFF
TRBJ2-3 | TRBD2 | TRBV7-2 | NA | TGTGCCAGCAGCCCCCGTAGCGGGATAGTCACAGATACGCAGTATTTT | CASSPRSGIVTDTQYF
TRBJ2-5 | TRBD1 | TRBV7-9 | NA | TGTGCCAGCAGCTTCCCCGGAAGGGGGCTGATAAATCAAGAGACCCAGTACTTC | CASSFPGRGLINQETQYF
TRBJ2-5 | TRBD1 | TRBV7-6 | NA | TGTGCCAGCAGCTGGCAGGGACAGCAAGCGGAGACCCAGTACTTC | CASSWQGQQAETQYF
TRBJ2-7 | NA | TRBV19 | NA | TGTGCCAGTAGTATAGATGCCGGGTCCTACGAGCAGTACTTC | CASSIDAGSYEQYF
TRBJ2-1 | NA | TRBV19 | NA | TGTGCCAGTAGTTTCCAGGGGACCAATGAGCAGTTCTTC | CASSFQGTNEQFF
TRBJ2-2 | NA | TRBV4-1 | NA | TGCGCCAGCAGCCAAGGACAGTCGGACGGGGAGCTGTTTTTT | CASSQGQSDGELFF
TRBJ1-6 | TRBD1 | TRBV6-5 | NA | TGTGCCAGCAGCGGGACAGCGTTCAATTCACCCCTCCACTTT | CASSGTAFNSPLHF
TRBJ2-6 | TRBD1 | TRBV30 | NA | TGTGCTAAGGGGGCGGCTGGGGCCAACGTCCTGACTTTC | CAKGAAGANVLTF
TRBJ2-2 | TRBD1 | TRBV2 | NA | TGTGCCAGCATCCGGGACAGGGGTGACACCGGGGAGCTGTTTTTT | CASIRDRGDTGELFF
TRBJ2-4 | TRBD2 | TRBV13 | NA | TGTGCCAGCAGCCCATGGACTAGCGGGGTAGCCAAAAACATTCAGTACTTC | CASSPWTSGVAKNIQYF
TRBJ1-6 | NA | TRBV15 | NA | TGTGCCACCAGCACCCGGCTCGGTAGCATTTCACCCCTCCACTTT | CATSTRLGSISPLHF
TRBJ2-7 | TRBD2 | TRBV5-1 | NA | TGCGCCAGCAGCCCAGGGCGACTAGCGGGAGCTTACGAGCAGTACTTC | CASSPGRLAGAYEQYF
TRBJ2-5 | NA | TRBV19 | NA | TGTGCCAGTAGTATCGATCGAGAGACCCAGTACTTC | CASSIDRETQYF
TRBJ1-2 | NA | TRBV27 | NA | TGTGCCAGCAGTTTCGGGCCGACCAGGGGCTACACCTTC | CASSFGPTRGYTF
TRBJ1-6 | NA | TRBV3-1/TRBV3-2 | NA | TGTGCCAGCAGCCGGACCGGTAATTCACCCCTCCACTTT | CASSRTGNSPLHF
TRBJ1-6 | NA | TRBV2 | NA | TGTGCCAGCAGTGGAGGGCAGTCACCCCTCCACTTT | CASSGGQSPLHF
TRBJ2-3 | NA | TRBV6-6 | NA | TGTGCCAGCCTCAACCCCACAGATACGCAGTATTTT | CASLNPTDTQYF
TRBJ2-3 | NA | TRBV5-1 | NA | TGCGCCAGCAGCTTCCTAGATACGCAGTATTTT | CASSFLDTQYF
TRBJ1-2 | NA | TRBV25-1 | NA | TGTGCCAGCAGTGAACCGGGTGGTGGGAACTATGGCTACACCTTC | CASSEPGGGNYGYTF
TRBJ1-2 | NA | TRBV11-2 | NA | TGTGCCAGCAGTCCGCGGCGCAGCGACTATGGCTACACCTTC | CASSPRRSDYGYTF
TRBJ2-1 | TRBD2 | TRBV27 | NA | TGTGCCAGCAGTCGTCCAGGACTAGCGGGGGCCTGGGGCAATGAGCAGTTCTTC | CASSRPGLAGAWGNEQFF
TRBJ1-3 | NA | TRBV14 | NA | TGTGCCAGCAGCCAAGATGGGACGTACTCTGGAAACACCATATATTTT | CASSQDGTYSGNTIYF
TRBJ1-6 | NA | TRBV2 | few | TGTGCCAGCCGCCCAGAGGGTCGGAATTCACCCCTCCACTTT | CASRPEGRNSPLHF
TRBJ2-3 | NA | TRBV2 | NA | TGTGCCAGCAGTGCGGTTACTAGCACAGATACGCAGTATTTT | CASSAVTSTDTQYF
TRBJ2-1 | NA | TRBV30 | NA | TGTGCCTGGACAACCCAAGGACAGAGTGAGCAGTTCTTC | CAWTTQGQSEQFF
TRBJ1-6 | NA | TRBV7-2 | NA | TGTGCCAGCAGCTTAGCTCAGAATTCACCCCTCCACTTT | CASSLAQNSPLHF
TRBJ1-2 | NA | TRBV18 | few | TGTGCCAGCTCACCGGAGGGGCAGAACTATGGCTACACCTTC | CASSPEGQNYGYTF
TRBJ1-6 | TRBD1 | TRBV6-2/TRBV6-3 | NA | TGTGCCAGCAGCCCCCGGGACAGGGATCGAAATTCACCCCTCCACTTT | CASSPRDRDRNSPLHF
TRBJ2-4 | TRBD1 | TRBV7-6 | NA | TGTGCCAGCAGCTTAGTCGACAGGGGGCAGGGAAACATTCAGTACTTC | CASSLVDRGQGNIQYF
TRBJ2-1 | NA | TRBV5-1 | NA | TGCGCCAGCAGCTTGGAGAGGCTGACGGACGGTGAGCAGTTCTTC | CASSLERLTDGEQFF
TRBJ2-1 | TRBD1 | TRBV19 | NA | TGTGCCAGTACCCCGGGACAGAGCTACAATGAGCAGTTCTTC | CASTPGQSYNEQFF
TRBJ2-7 | NA | TRBV30 | NA | TGTGCCGCGAGGGGTCCATCAACCTACGAGCAGTACTTC | CAARGPSTYEQYF
TRBJ2-1 | NA | TRBV10-3 | NA | TGTGCCATCAGTGAGTCGATTGGGACTTCTTACAATGAGCAGTTCTTC | CAISESIGTSYNEQFF
TRBJ1-5 | NA | TRBV7-2 | NA | TGTGCCAGCAGCCAAGGCGGGGGGCCCGAGCCCCAGCATTTT | CASSQGGGPEPQHF
TRBJ1-1 | NA | TRBV3-1/TRBV3-2 | NA | TGTGCCAGCAGCCAAGTCCCATCGGGGTACACTGAAGCTTTCTTT | CASSQVPSGYTEAFF
TRBJ1-1 | NA | TRBV10-3 | NA | TGTGCCATCAGTGCACAAGGGGGCACTGAAGCTTTCTTT | CAISAQGGTEAFF
TRBJ1-1 | NA | TRBV11-2 | once | TGTGCCAGCAGCCGGTACGGGGTGAACACTGAAGCTTTCTTT | CASSRYGVNTEAFF